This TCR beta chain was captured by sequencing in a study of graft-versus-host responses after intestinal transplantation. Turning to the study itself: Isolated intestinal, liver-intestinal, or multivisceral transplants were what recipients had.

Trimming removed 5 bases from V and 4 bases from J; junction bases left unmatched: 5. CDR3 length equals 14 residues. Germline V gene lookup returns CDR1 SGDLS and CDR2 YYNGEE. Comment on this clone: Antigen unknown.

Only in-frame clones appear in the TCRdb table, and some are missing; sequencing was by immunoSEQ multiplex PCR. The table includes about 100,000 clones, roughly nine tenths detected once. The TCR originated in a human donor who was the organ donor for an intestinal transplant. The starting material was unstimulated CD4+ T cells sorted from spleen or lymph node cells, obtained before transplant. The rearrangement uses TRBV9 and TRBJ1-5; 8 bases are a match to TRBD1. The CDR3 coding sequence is TGTGCCAGCAGGGACAGGGCTAGAAATCAGCCCCAGCATTTT. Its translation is CASRDRARNQPQHF.